The 3 T cell receptor beta chains listed next were all sequenced from one sample in a study of human T cells and chemical hapten exposure. The time point was: patch test 1, 2 weeks after DPC sensitization. Treatment in this sample: therapeutic diphenylcyclopropenone sensitization with weekly scalp DPC. MiXCR was run by TCRdb on the RACE reads, yielding one entry per CDR3 protein. This sample has 150,000 or so distinct CDR3 sequences, with 14% found just once. The sample in question was whole blood, obtained in connection with sensitization to the hapten diphenylcyclopropenone (DPC). The receptor source for this set is a woman aged 25 to 39 with alopecia areata. Some clones in this sample may be carry-over from other donors' samples.

This chain joins TRBV4-3 and TRBJ2-6; D unresolved. V lost 5 bases and J 2 bases, leaving 13 bases between the germline ends. The CDR3 contains 16 residues. In germline, CDR1 is LGHNA, CDR2 YSLEER. The CDR3, as DNA: TGCGCCAGCAGCGAACACCCGGTAGCTGGGGCCAACGTCCTGACTTTC. Translating gives CASSEHPVAGANVLTF.

Remarks on this clonotype: A read error is likely, as this CDR3 ends without the conserved phenylalanine or tryptophan. This sequence joins TRBV30 and TRBJ1-4; D unresolved. This CDR3 comprises 13 residues. Looked up from germline, CDR1 is GTSNPN and CDR2 is SVGIG (reference sequence). V lost 4 bases, J lost 8 bases, and 14 bases lay in between. CDR3 protein: CAWKPPAEEKLFY. CDR3 nucleotide sequence: TGTGCCTGGAAGCCCCCGGCGGAAGAAAAACTGTTTTAT.

This clonotype was detected only a few times. The chain couples TRBV7-2 to TRBJ1-2; D unresolved. CDR1 SGHTA and CDR2 FQGNSA come from the germline V gene. V was pared by 1 base and J by 1 base, with 7 bases between. The CDR3 sequence is 14 residues long. The CDR3 here is CASSLDNSNYGYTF. The CDR3 DNA reads TGTGCCAGCAGCTTAGATAACAGTAACTATGGCTACACCTTC.